This T cell receptor beta chain was recovered during a study of T cell changes during pregnancy in multiple sclerosis. CDR1 KGHSH and CDR2 LQKENI come from the germline V gene. V was pared by 5 bases and J by 2 bases, with 9 bases between. CDR3 length: 13 amino acids. Profiled with immunoSEQ multiplex PCR; TCRdb holds only in-frame clones, not every one. The sample lists about 40,000 clones; 80% to 90% were seen once. Sequencing used CD4+ T cells from peripheral blood mononuclear cells, obtained in the first trimester of pregnancy. The J gene is TRBJ1-2, the V gene TRBV18; D perhaps matches TRBD1 (6 bases). This TCR was recovered from a female donor with multiple sclerosis, enrolled in a pregnancy study. The CDR3 DNA sequence: TGTGCCAGCTCAAGGACAGACAACTATGGCTACACCTTC. Protein sequence: CASSRTDNYGYTF.